This entry lists 15 T cell receptor beta chains sequenced from one sample in a study of TIL therapy for anti-PD-1-resistant metastatic lung cancer. The time point was: pre-treatment sample, taken before nivolumab and TIL therapy. This was the immunoSEQ v3 assay. The table came from immunoSEQ multiplex PCR; TCRdb's copy has only in-frame clones and leaves some out. The repertoire holds 15,000 to 20,000 clones, with about 80% as singletons. Sample: blood, taken at baseline. The receptors were gathered from a person aged 25-79 years with non-small cell lung cancer.

The sample holds one count of this clone. V and J are TRBV11-2 and TRBJ1-1; D is uncertain. The germline gives CDR1 SGHAT, CDR2 FQNNGV. CDR3 size: 13 residues. V was cut by 6 bases and J by 0 bases, with 8 bases left in between. The chain's CDR3 is CASRLSMNTEAFF. The CDR3, as DNA: TGTGCCAGCAGACTTTCAATGAACACTGAAGCTTTCTTT.

This clone was seen once. V is TRBV7-9 and J is TRBJ2-4; D call uncertain. The germline gives CDR1 SEHNR, CDR2 FQNEAQ (reference sequence). The CDR3 has 15 residues. V gave up 1 base and J gave up 0 bases, with 7 bases separating them. CDR3 sequence: CASSLDGLAKNIQYF. CDR3 nucleotides: TGTGCCAGCAGCTTAGACGGTTTAGCCAAAAACATTCAGTACTTC.

The chain links TRBV4-2 to TRBJ2-3; 12 bases match TRBD2. CDR1 is LGHNA and CDR2 is YNFKEQ in the germline V gene. This CDR3 has 17 residues. The ends lost 3 bases at V and 1 base at J; junction bases unmatched: 5. The CDR3 reads CASSQGTSGWGTDTQYF. CDR3 DNA: TGTGCCAGCAGCCAGGGGACTAGCGGGTGGGGCACAGATACGCAGTATTTT.

There are a few counts of this clone. The rearrangement uses TRBV2 and TRBJ2-7, with 11 bases lining up with TRBD2. The CDR3 length is 14 residues. Germline V lookup: CDR1 SNHLY, CDR2 FYNNEI. Germline trimming cut 6 bases from V and 2 bases from J; bases unmatched to any gene: 3. The CDR3 DNA reads as TGTGCCAGCAGGGTGACTAGCGGGGCCTACGAGCAGTACTTC. This encodes CASRVTSGAYEQYF.

J is TRBJ2-1 and V is TRBV10-1, with 11 bases fitting TRBD2. The CDR3 length is 15 residues. The ends lost 7 bases at V and 6 bases at J; junction bases unmatched: 8. Germline assignment: CDR1 WNHNN and CDR2 SYGVQD (reference sequence). CDR3 sequence (DNA): TGCGCCAGCAAGACGAGACTAGCGGGGCCCAATGAGCAGTTCTTC. Its protein is CASKTRLAGPNEQFF.

This clone turned up a few times. The V call is TRBV7-9, the J call TRBJ1-4; D is unclear. Germline V lookup: CDR1 SEHNR, CDR2 FQNEAQ (reference sequence). V lost 1 base and J 8 bases, leaving 11 bases between the germline ends. This CDR3 is built from 14 residues. The CDR3 protein is CASSLEGNGEKLFF. The CDR3 nucleotides are TGTGCCAGCAGCTTAGAAGGGAACGGCGAAAAACTGTTTTTT.

This clone turned up a few times. The chain recombines TRBV7-9 with TRBJ2-7; D unresolved. The V end was cut by 6 bases, the J end by 5 bases, with 8 bases between. Germline lookup yields CDR1 SEHNR and CDR2 FQNEAQ (reference sequence). The CDR3 consists of 11 residues. Here the CDR3 DNA reads TGTGCCAGCAGGGACGTCGACGAGCAGTACTTC. The encoded protein is CASRDVDEQYF. Full variable domain (outside the CDR3, taken from reference TRBV7-9 and TRBJ2-7): DTGVSQNPRHKITKRGQNVTFRCDPISEHNRLYWYRQTLGQGPEFLTYFQNEAQLEKSRLLSDRFSAERPKGSFSTLEIQRTEQGDSAMYLCASRDVDEQYFGPGTRLTVT.

The V and J genes are TRBV30 and TRBJ1-5, with 8 bases fitting TRBD1. The CDR3 is 15 amino acids. The germline V gene has CDR1 GTSNPN and CDR2 SVGIG (reference sequence). J lost 0 bases, V lost 0 bases, and 1 base had no gene match. The CDR3 loop reads CAWSVTGASNQPQHF. Written as DNA, the CDR3 is TGTGCCTGGAGTGTGACAGGGGCTAGCAATCAGCCCCAGCATTTT.

The chain is built from TRBV27 and TRBJ2-5, with a possible D match to TRBD2 (6 bases). Trimming removed 4 bases from V and 2 bases from J, with 11 bases in between. CDR1 and CDR2 (germline): MNHEY, SMNVEV (reference sequence). There are 14 residues in the CDR3. The CDR3 nucleotides are TGTGCCAGCAGTTCGCTCGGGAGTCAAGAGACCCAGTACTTC. Its translation is CASSSLGSQETQYF.

The sample holds one count of this clone. The chain has TRBV27 and TRBJ2-1; D perhaps matches TRBD2 (7 bases). Trimming removed 5 bases from V and 4 bases from J, with 15 bases in between. The CDR3 loop spans 15 amino acids. The germline CDR1 and CDR2 sequences are MNHEY and SMNVEV (reference sequence). CDR3 sequence reads: CASSTYGGAYNEQFF. DNA for the CDR3: TGTGCCAGCAGTACCTATGGGGGGGCGTACAATGAGCAGTTCTTC.

This chain joins TRBV28 and TRBJ2-3; D might be TRBD2 (5 bases). Germline CDR1 MDHEN, CDR2 SYDVKM. V lost 4 bases and J lost 0, with 11 bases in between. There are 15 residues in the CDR3. CDR3 sequence reads: CASSSAGASTDTQYF. Written as DNA, the CDR3 is TGTGCCAGCAGTTCGGCGGGCGCTAGCACAGATACGCAGTATTTT.

The chain's CDR3 is CASSSSGTGVTDTQYF. In DNA, the CDR3 is TGCGCCAGCAGCTCCTCCGGGACAGGGGTTACAGATACGCAGTATTTT. The chain joins TRBV5-1 to TRBJ2-3; the match to TRBD1 covers 10 bases. V dropped 3 bases and J dropped 3; count of bases not matched to a gene: 7. CDR1 is SGHRS, CDR2 YFSETQ, per germline. CDR3 size: 16 residues. The complete variable domain, with remaining parts taken from reference TRBV5-1 and TRBJ2-3, reads KAGVTQTPRYLIKTRGQQVTLSCSPISGHRSVSWYQQTPGQGLQFLFEYFSETQRNKGNFPGRFSGRQFSNSRSEMNVSTLELGDSALYLCASSSSGTGVTDTQYFGPGTRLTVL.

The chain carries TRBV18 and TRBJ2-5; TRBD2 might be the D (6 bases). The CDR3 length is 15 residues. Trimming took off 6 bases at V and 5 bases at J, with 19 bases between the two ends. Germline CDR1 is KGHSH and CDR2 is LQKENI. CDR3 coding DNA: TGTGCCAGCTCGCCTGGGGGGACTCTTCGGGAGACCCAGTACTTC. Amino acids: CASSPGGTLRETQYF.

The chain is built from TRBV30 and TRBJ1-1, with TRBD1 as a possible D gene (6 bases). This CDR3 region has 14 residues. Trimming shortened V by 2 bases and J by 6 bases, and 16 bases separated the two germline ends. From germline, CDR1 is GTSNPN and CDR2 SVGIG (reference sequence). The CDR3 DNA reads as TGTGCCTGGAGTCGACCCTGGGGGGCGGCTGAAGCTTTCTTT. Translation: CAWSRPWGAAEAFF.

This sequence joins TRBV28 and TRBJ1-6; 8 bases align to TRBD1. Germline CDR1 reads MDHEN; CDR2 reads SYDVKM. V lost 6 bases and J lost 6; bases outside the gene matches: 7. The length of the CDR3 is 15 residues. CDR3 protein: CASSSPTGVNSPLHF. Here the CDR3 DNA reads TGTGCCAGCAGCTCCCCGACAGGGGTTAATTCACCCCTCCACTTT.